This paragraph reports one T cell receptor (beta chain). It was autoimmune disease history or systemic immunosuppression that excluded patients. Measured with immunoSEQ multiplex PCR; TCRdb has only the in-frame clones, and not every one. The sample has about 130,000 clones, less than 95% seen once. The source of the sample is a study of OX40 agonist ivuxolimab in advanced cancers. Whole-study context: Ivuxolimab was administered intravenously to patients at 0.01 to 10 mg/kg every 2 weeks. Three patients got partial responses; one had hepatocellular carcinoma and two had cutaneous melanoma.

The CDR3 totals 16 residues. The rearrangement uses TRBV1 and TRBJ2-7; no DNA check was done on the table's D call, TRBD2. TRBV1 is assigned pseudogene status. This specimen was CD4+ or CD8+ T cells sorted from blood, taken in a trial of the OX40 agonist ivuxolimab. This TCR derives from an adult with an advanced solid tumor such as melanoma, head and neck, liver or kidney cancer. The CDR3 here is CTSSQDGLADFYEQYF. The CDR3 region has the DNA TGCACCAGCAGCCAAGACGGACTAGCGGACTTCTACGAGCAGTACTTC.